This TCR beta chain derives from a study of shared clonotypes between healthy human individuals (dated by TCRdb to the early 2020s). Context from the whole study: A few men and two women, aged 18 to 49 years, made up the cohort. For each donor, three plates each were used for CD4 naive and CD4 memory, two plates were used for CD8 naive, and one plate was used for CD8 memory. To estimate repertoire size and how much clonotype sharing occurs between individuals, the study deeply sequenced the blood TCR repertoires of roughly 5 healthy adults. To increase sequencing depth and limit assay-specific biases, TCR repertoire library preparation and sequencing were carried out by different laboratories using diverse techniques. Each donor's leukapheresis produced roughly between about 0.85 and 10 billion PBMCs.

Healthy HIV-negative adults with no recently reported acute infections or vaccinations were included as donors. Every donor was a Caucasian adult living in Nashville, Tennessee, USA. CD4+ T cells were enriched by magnetic negative selection, after which naive cells were positively selected on CD45RA and the negative fraction was taken as the memory subset. Blood was obtained by leukapheresis, after which PBMCs were separated by Ficoll-Histopaque density gradient centrifugation and cryopreserved in liquid nitrogen vapor phase. Purity and quantity of every magnetically sorted T cell population were checked by analytical flow cytometry. From each sorted fraction, genomic DNA was isolated and quantified by UV absorbance on a Nanodrop 2000c. General study outcomes and caveats: Naive subsets generally had larger estimated clonotype richness than memory subsets did. When four donors were compared, the shared fraction of clonotypes was about 5% for naive CD4, around 3.5% for naive CD8, 2% to 2.5% for memory CD4, and about 0.36% for memory CD8. Because the study included a small number of donors, the genetic and exposure-history diversity represented was limited. Higher generation probabilities were observed for clonotypes shared by all four sorted-subset donors than for non-shared clonotypes. Sampling was limited to blood, and TCR repertoires in tissue likely differ from TCR repertoires in blood. Rarefaction of sorted-subset datasets indicated incomplete sequencing despite the large sequencing depth. Pairwise subsampling led to the expectation that sequencing depth would affect the degree of clonotype sharing among donors.

Using the deep immunoSEQ assay, multiplex PCR amplified TCR CDR3 regions from genomic DNA. Extracted genomic DNA from each cell subset was spread evenly across all wells of several immunoSEQ 96-well plates, with each plate serving as a replicate. Each replicate PCR for sorted subsets received around 210 ng genomic DNA, equal to about 30,000 T cell genomes. The purified libraries were quantified using a Qubit 3.0 fluorometer, sized with a Bioanalyzer 2100, and then quantified again using the KAPA Library Quantification kit. Every immunoSEQ 96-well plate was sequenced on a dedicated single-read 150-cycle Illumina NextSeq 550 flow cell. As for the authors' bioinformatics: The immunoSEQ output contained only junctional sequences without quality scores, so filtering could not match that applied to full-length reads. Sequences were annotated with PyIR, a Python wrapper for IgBLAST v1.9, using IMGT germline references to assign V/J genes and CDR3. Reads with weak V/J assignments (E-value above 1e-6), missing CDR3, stop codons, out-of-frame junctions, or ambiguous translated residues were removed. A V3J clonotype was defined by an identical inferred V gene, J gene, and CDR3 amino acid sequence. To compute the percentage overlap between repertoires, the number of shared unique clonotypes was divided by the size of the smaller repertoire. Three approaches were used to assess repertoire richness: RTK rarefaction, the Chao1 estimator, and Recon v2.1 estimates of unobserved clonotypes. Generation probabilities were computed with OLGA for all TCRbeta clonotypes obtained by the gDNA method from a handful of donors. TCRdb carries this immuneACCESS record with in-frame sequences only. Its versions omit some clonotypes, under half of them owing to an unresolved V gene in the studies checked, with the rest unexplained. The DNA was the basis for D and trimming; V, J and clone size are from that table. The sample table lists more than 2,000,000 clones, 85% to 95% of them with a count of one. The ten largest clones represent around 0.15% of the sample.

CDR3 length: 17 amino acids, cysteine to phenylalanine. Of all the DNA, just the CDR3 is kept, 51 bases in frame from base 1. Trimmed from V: 1 base; trimmed from J: 2 bases; junction bases lacking a gene match: 6. The germline V gene encodes CDR1 SGHDT and CDR2 YYEEEE. Comment on this clone: No antigen is known for it. The sample holds no much larger clone one base away, and base qualities are not on file.

The rearranged segments are TRBV5-6 and TRBJ2-1; a stretch of 10 junction bases matches TRBD2. The sequence was collected from a man aged 18 to 30 in good health. Material for sequencing was naive CD4+ T cells sorted from blood. The cell subset or site label of this sample denotes: CD45RA+ positively selected. The nucleotide sequence is given as TGTGCCAGCAGCTTGACTAGCGGGATAGGCACCTACAATGAGCAGTTCTTC. It codes for CASSLTSGIGTYNEQFF.